One sample yielded the 12 T cell receptor beta chains listed below, sequenced in a study of T-cell reconstitution after alpha-beta-depleted transplantation in children. A TCRbeta library incorporating unique molecular identifiers was prepared. TCRdb re-called the PCR reads through MiXCR, storing one row per CDR3 protein. The table includes approximately 110,000 distinct CDR3 sequences, over 9% detected once. The material was PBMCs, obtained before TCRalphabeta/CD19-depleted stem cell transplant. The receptors stem from a boy aged 2-9 years with acute lymphoblastic leukemia, due to receive a stem cell transplant.

The sample holds one count of this clonotype. The chain has TRBV11-1 and TRBJ2-3, with TRBD2 matching over 11 bases. Germline V gene data show CDR1 as SGHAT and CDR2 as FQDESV (reference sequence). This CDR3 has 16 amino acids. Losses at the gene ends were 5 bases for V and 6 bases for J; bases not matched to a gene: 10. CDR3 bases: TGTGCCAGCAGCCTCTTAGCGGGAGGGCCGGTTGATACGCAGTATTTT. This translates into CASSLLAGGPVDTQYF.

This clonotype was detected only a few times. CDR3 coding DNA: TGCGCCAGCGCCCTCCAGACAGGGGTCCAATACGAGCAGTACTTC. It yields the protein CASALQTGVQYEQYF. The chain joins TRBV5-1 to TRBJ2-7; TRBD1 agrees at 8 bases. The V segment lost 7 bases and the J segment 4 bases; nucleotides outside the gene matches: 13. The CDR3 contains 15 residues. Germline CDR1 is SGHRS and CDR2 is YFSETQ.

This clonotype was counted between two and nine times. This chain joins TRBV20-1 and TRBJ2-7, with D unclear. The germline CDR1 and CDR2 sequences are DFQATT and SNEGSKA (reference sequence). The ends were cut back, 3 bases at V and 6 bases at J, with 15 bases in the middle. The CDR3 has 13 residues. The CDR3 sequence is CSASPGTHTEQYF. The CDR3 coding sequence is TGCAGTGCTAGTCCCGGAACTCACACCGAGCAGTACTTC.

This clonotype turned up a few times. The V call is TRBV13, the J call TRBJ2-1; D is possibly TRBD1 or TRBD2 (5 bases each). The germline CDR1 and CDR2 sequences are PRHDT and FYEKMQ (reference sequence). Deletions cut 5 bases from V and 8 bases from J, with 19 bases between. The CDR3 covers 15 residues. In DNA, the CDR3 is TGTGCCAGCAGCCGGACTGGGGGATCGGGCTATGAGCAGTTCTTC. Residues: CASSRTGGSGYEQFF.

This clonotype was counted only a few times. The CDR3 protein is CASSQAPLTYEQYF. In DNA form, the CDR3 reads TGTGCCAGCAGCCAAGCTCCACTTACCTACGAGCAGTACTTC. The chain carries TRBV3-1 and TRBJ2-7; D gene unclear. CDR1 is LGHDT and CDR2 is YNNKEL in the germline V gene (reference sequence). The CDR3 spans 14 residues. The ends were cut back, 1 base at V and 2 bases at J, with 9 bases in the middle.

This rearrangement joins TRBV11-1 to TRBJ2-1; D gene ambiguous. Trimming took off 2 bases at V and 0 bases at J, with 17 bases between the two ends. CDR1 is SGHAT and CDR2 is FQDESV in the germline V gene (reference sequence). The CDR3 loop spans 18 amino acids. The CDR3 nucleotides are TGTGCCAGCAGCTTAAAAAACGCTAGAGGTTTCTCCTACAATGAGCAGTTCTTC. It yields the protein CASSLKNARGFSYNEQFF.

This clonotype occurred a few times. V usage is TRBV27 and J usage is TRBJ2-3; D gene ambiguous. CDR1 and CDR2 (germline): MNHEY, SMNVEV (reference sequence). The CDR3 covers 14 residues. V lost 5 bases and J lost 4, with 13 bases in between. The chain's CDR3 is CASSPPVAPDTQYF. In DNA form, the CDR3 reads TGTGCCAGCAGTCCGCCCGTAGCCCCAGATACGCAGTATTTT.

Many counts were recorded for this clonotype. One junction end does not reproduce the germline sequence, and a read error may be involved. The rearrangement uses TRBV7-7 and TRBJ2-1; possibly TRBD2 for D (5 bases). The CDR3 spans 13 residues. Germline assignment: CDR1 SSHAT and CDR2 FNYEAQ (reference sequence). This CDR3 reads CASSVGVYNEQFF. DNA of the CDR3: TGTGCTAGCAGTGTGGGAGTTTACAATGAGCAGTTCTTC. Using reference TRBV7-7 and TRBJ2-1 for the parts outside the CDR3, the full variable domain is GAGVSQSPRYKVTKRGQDVTLRCDPISSHATLYWYQQALGQGPEFLTYFNYEAQPDKSGLPSDRFSAERPEGSISTLTIQRTEQRDSAMYRCASSVGVYNEQFFGPGTRLTVL.

This clonotype was found many times. The J gene is TRBJ2-3, the V gene TRBV20-1, with D tentatively TRBD1 or TRBD2 (7 bases each). Germline CDR1 is DFQATT and CDR2 is SNEGSKA (reference sequence). Deletions cut 5 bases from V and 2 bases from J, with 17 bases between. This CDR3 has 15 residues. The CDR3 protein is CSAPRQGGPTDTQYF. The CDR3 bases are TGCAGTGCTCCGCGACAGGGAGGGCCCACAGATACGCAGTATTTT.

The chain links TRBV19 to TRBJ1-2, with 7 positions matching TRBD1. Germline assignment: CDR1 LNHDA and CDR2 SQIVND (reference sequence). The CDR3 length is 13 residues. V lost 4 bases and J lost 2; bases outside the gene matches: 1. CDR3 sequence: CASSSRGNYGYTF. The CDR3 coding sequence is TGTGCCAGTAGTAGCAGGGGGAACTATGGCTACACCTTC.

This clonotype has a handful of counts. The chain employs TRBV12-3 or TRBV12-4 and TRBJ1-2, with a tentative D call TRBD1 (5 bases). V was shortened by 3 bases and J by 5 bases, with 13 bases between the two germline ends. This CDR3 region has 14 residues. This CDR3 reads CASSLSRDRYGYTF. The DNA for the CDR3 is TGTGCCAGCAGTTTGTCCAGGGATCGGTATGGCTACACCTTC.

This clonotype was picked up many times. This rearrangement joins TRBV5-6 to TRBJ2-7; TRBD2 aligns across 13 bases. Trimming removed 4 bases from V and 2 bases from J; junction bases left unmatched: 6. There are 16 residues in the CDR3. CDR1 SGHDT and CDR2 YYEEEE come from the germline V gene. The chain's CDR3 is CASSQWGLAGPYEQYF. DNA of the CDR3: TGTGCCAGCAGCCAGTGGGGACTAGCGGGACCCTACGAGCAGTACTTC.